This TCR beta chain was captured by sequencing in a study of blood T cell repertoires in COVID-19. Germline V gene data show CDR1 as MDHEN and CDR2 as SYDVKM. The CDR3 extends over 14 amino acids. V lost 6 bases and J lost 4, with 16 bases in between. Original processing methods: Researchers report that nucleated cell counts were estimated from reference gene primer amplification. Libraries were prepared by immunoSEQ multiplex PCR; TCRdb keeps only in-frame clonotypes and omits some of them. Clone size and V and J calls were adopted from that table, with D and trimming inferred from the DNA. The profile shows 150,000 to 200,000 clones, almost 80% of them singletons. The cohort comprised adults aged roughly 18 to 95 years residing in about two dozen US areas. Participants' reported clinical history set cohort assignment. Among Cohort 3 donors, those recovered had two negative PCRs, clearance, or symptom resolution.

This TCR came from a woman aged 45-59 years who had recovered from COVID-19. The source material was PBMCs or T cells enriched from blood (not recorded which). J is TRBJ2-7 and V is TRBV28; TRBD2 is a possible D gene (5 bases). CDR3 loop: CASSPSDGVYEQYF. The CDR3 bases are TGTGCCAGCAGCCCAAGCGACGGGGTATACGAGCAGTACTTC.